Shown below are 26 T cell receptor beta chains from a single sample sequenced in a study of cytomegalovirus exposure and HLA in healthy donors. The PCR made use of 60 Vbeta and 13 Jbeta primers. The repertoire was sequenced with immunoSEQ multiplex PCR; TCRdb's copy has only in-frame clones and lacks some. The table lists 90,000 to 110,000 clones, about 13% of them singletons, with approximately 16% in the top ten. The sample taken for sequencing was PBMCs. The receptor source for this set is a middle-aged man in good health and CMV-seropositive.

The chain employs TRBV19 and TRBJ1-1, with TRBD1 as a possible D gene (6 bases). V was clipped by 9 bases and J by 0 bases, with 11 bases between them. The CDR3 is 13 residues long. From germline, CDR1 is LNHDA and CDR2 SQIVND (reference sequence). CDR3 amino acids: CASRWTVNTEAFF. The CDR3 coding sequence is TGTGCCAGCAGATGGACAGTGAACACTGAAGCTTTCTTT.

Only a few counts were recorded for this clone. The chain combines TRBV5-8 with TRBJ2-2, with 7 bases matching TRBD1. The V gene end was trimmed by 0 bases and the J gene end by 7 bases; junction bases not matched to a gene: 9. This CDR3 region has 16 residues. CDR1 and CDR2 from the germline V gene are SGHTS and YDEGEE. In DNA form, the CDR3 reads TGTGCCAGCAGCTTGGATTCGGGACAGATAAACGGGGAGCTGTTTTTT. This codes for CASSLDSGQINGELFF.

The genes are TRBV7-2 and TRBJ2-2; 7 nucleotides match TRBD1. V was pared by 5 bases and J by 7 bases, with 10 bases of the junction left unmatched. Germline V gene data show CDR1 as SGHTA and CDR2 as FQGNSA. The CDR3 has 15 residues. CDR3 region: CASSRPGQLRGELFF. The CDR3 nucleotides are TGTGCCAGCAGCCGCCCGGGACAGCTTCGCGGGGAGCTGTTTTTT.

The V gene is TRBV4-1, the J gene TRBJ2-1, with 10 nucleotides matching TRBD2. Germline V CDR1 and CDR2: MGHRA, YSYEKL. This CDR3 has 17 amino acids. The V segment lost 4 bases and the J segment 6 bases; nucleotides outside the gene matches: 12. This CDR3 reads CASSPGLARVVVNEQFF. The CDR3 bases are TGCGCCAGCAGCCCGGGACTAGCGCGGGTCGTGGTCAATGAGCAGTTCTTC.

This clone was picked up a small number of times. This chain connects TRBV6-1 to TRBJ2-7; no definite D call. V was shortened by 3 bases and J by 3 bases, with 3 bases between the two germline ends. The CDR3 covers 11 residues. CDR1 and CDR2 (germline): MNHNS, SASEGT. The DNA of the CDR3 is TGTGCCAGCAGTGACTACTACGAGCAGTACTTC. It codes for CASSDYYEQYF.

This clone was seen a handful of times. V and J are TRBV2 and TRBJ1-5; weak D call: TRBD1 (6 bases). The CDR3 sequence is 15 residues long. Per the germline V gene, CDR1 is SNHLY and CDR2 is FYNNEI. The germline V and J ends were trimmed by 0 bases and 1 base, with 7 bases remaining between them. The CDR3 coding sequence is TGTGCCAGCAGTGAAGCACAGGGAAGCAATCAGCCCCAGCATTTT. As protein: CASSEAQGSNQPQHF.

This sequence joins TRBV25-1 and TRBJ2-5, with D possibly being TRBD2 (6 bases). The V end was cut by 0 bases, the J end by 2 bases, with 13 bases between. Germline values: CDR1 MGHDK, CDR2 SYGVNS. This CDR3 region has 16 residues. CDR3 sequence (DNA): TGTGCCAGCAGTGAATATCCGGGAGCGATGCAAGAGACCCAGTACTTC. This gives the protein CASSEYPGAMQETQYF.

The chain is built from TRBV19 and TRBJ2-3, with D tentatively TRBD1 (6 bases). CDR3 length: 17 residues. Germline V CDR1 and CDR2: LNHDA, SQIVND (reference sequence). The V end lost 5 bases, the J end lost 0 bases, and 18 bases lay between the germline ends. CDR3 sequence (DNA): TGTGCCAGTAGTCGATCTCCGCAGGGGTCGAGCACAGATACGCAGTATTTT. Translation gives CASSRSPQGSSTDTQYF. Supplemented by reference TRBV19 and TRBJ2-3, the full variable domain reads DGGITQSPKYLFRKEGQNVTLSCEQNLNHDAMYWYRQDPGQGLRLIYYSQIVNDFQKGDIAEGYSVSREKKESFPLTVTSAQKNPTAFYLCASSRSPQGSSTDTQYFGPGTRLTVL.

The rearrangement uses TRBV5-1 and TRBJ2-3; D is possibly TRBD2 (7 bases). This CDR3 contains 15 residues. The V gene's germline CDR1 is SGHRS and CDR2 YFSETQ. V dropped 3 bases and J dropped 6 bases, with 17 bases sitting between them. For the CDR3, the DNA is TGCGCCAGCAGCTCCGAGGGGGGGTTAGTGGATACGCAGTATTTT. This gives the protein CASSSEGGLVDTQYF. Based on the CDR3 plus reference TRBV5-1 and TRBJ2-3, the full variable domain is KAGVTQTPRYLIKTRGQQVTLSCSPISGHRSVSWYQQTPGQGLQFLFEYFSETQRNKGNFPGRFSGRQFSNSRSEMNVSTLELGDSALYLCASSSEGGLVDTQYFGPGTRLTVL.

The rearrangement joins TRBV12-5 to TRBJ2-2; TRBD2 is a possible D gene (5 bases). The CDR3 covers 16 residues. The germline gives CDR1 LGHNT, CDR2 FRNRAP. V was cut by 3 bases and J by 8 bases, with 19 bases left in between. In DNA, the CDR3 is TGTGCTAGTGGTTTCGTCCTTGTCAGGAGGACGGGGGAGCTGTTTTTT. This sequence encodes CASGFVLVRRTGELFF.

This chain joins TRBV11-2 and TRBJ1-1; 9 bases fit TRBD1. The trim removed 5 bases at V and 2 bases at J, leaving 6 bases unmatched. The CDR3 runs to 15 residues. CDR1 is SGHAT, CDR2 FQNNGV, per germline. The CDR3 DNA follows: TGTGCCAGCAGCGTCGGACAGGGGATTAACACTGAAGCTTTCTTT. It translates to CASSVGQGINTEAFF.

The CDR3 loop reads CASSLGDYNTYEQYF. In DNA, the CDR3 is TGCGCCAGCAGCTTGGGGGACTACAACACCTACGAGCAGTACTTC. The rearrangement links TRBV5-1 to TRBJ2-7; TRBD2 aligns across 7 bases. V shed 0 bases and J 2 bases; nucleotides not matched to a gene: 5. Germline V gene sequence: CDR1 SGHRS, CDR2 YFSETQ. This CDR3 contains 15 residues.

The sample holds a few counts of this clone. The J gene is TRBJ2-7, the V gene TRBV28, with TRBD1 matching over 7 bases. In germline, CDR1 is MDHEN, CDR2 SYDVKM. CDR3 length: 15 residues. The junction had 11 bases not matched to a gene; V was cut back by 7 bases and J by 2 bases. CDR3 nucleotides: TGTGCCAGCATCTCGGACAGGAGCACTACCTACGAGCAGTACTTC. This sequence encodes CASISDRSTTYEQYF. The variable domain in full, with the rest retrieved from reference TRBV28 and TRBJ2-7, is DVKVTQSSRYLVKRTGEKVFLECVQDMDHENMFWYRQDPGLGLRLIYFSYDVKMKEKGDIPEGYSVSREKKERFSLILESASTNQTSMYLCASISDRSTTYEQYFGPGTRLTVT.

The chain joins TRBV5-1 to TRBJ1-4; D is uncertain. The germline V and J ends were trimmed by 0 bases and 8 bases, with 14 bases remaining between them. The CDR3 covers 15 residues. In germline, CDR1 is SGHRS, CDR2 YFSETQ. The CDR3 bases are TGCGCCAGCAGCTTGGATCCCGATATCCGGGAAAAACTGTTTTTT. It yields the protein CASSLDPDIREKLFF. Combining the CDR3 with reference TRBV5-1 and TRBJ1-4 gives the whole variable domain KAGVTQTPRYLIKTRGQQVTLSCSPISGHRSVSWYQQTPGQGLQFLFEYFSETQRNKGNFPGRFSGRQFSNSRSEMNVSTLELGDSALYLCASSLDPDIREKLFFGSGTQLSVL.

This sequence joins TRBV29-1 and TRBJ2-1; 12 bases fit TRBD2. Germline CDR1 and CDR2: SQVTM and ANQGSEA. The CDR3 runs to 13 residues. The V segment lost 2 bases and the J segment 10 bases; nucleotides outside the gene matches: 3. CDR3 in DNA: TGCAGCGTTGAACCTAGCGGGAGGGCCGAGCAGTTCTTC. It encodes CSVEPSGRAEQFF.

The gene calls are TRBV19 and TRBJ2-3; TRBD2 matches 15 bases. CDR1 and CDR2 from the germline V gene are LNHDA and SQIVND (reference sequence). The CDR3 extends over 18 amino acids. After removal of 5 bases from V and 0 bases from J, the junction contained 6 bases not matched to a gene. This CDR3 reads CASSVGLAGGTSTDTQYF. CDR3 bases: TGTGCCAGTAGTGTTGGACTAGCGGGAGGGACTAGCACAGATACGCAGTATTTT.

The chain joins TRBV9 to TRBJ2-3; 11 nucleotides line up with TRBD2. The CDR3 consists of 15 residues. Germline V gene data show CDR1 as SGDLS and CDR2 as YYNGEE. The J segment lost 2 bases and the V segment lost 4 bases, leaving 3 bases of the junction unmatched. CDR3 in amino acids: CASSSGLADTDTQYF. CDR3 sequence (DNA): TGTGCCAGCAGCTCGGGACTAGCGGACACAGATACGCAGTATTTT. The complete variable domain, with remaining parts taken from reference TRBV9 and TRBJ2-3, reads DSGVTQTPKHLITATGQRVTLRCSPRSGDLSVYWYQQSLDQGLQFLIQYYNGEERAKGNILERFSAQQFPDLHSELNLSSLELGDSALYFCASSSGLADTDTQYFGPGTRLTVL.

This clone turned up a few times. The chain links TRBV4-3 to TRBJ2-2; D is possibly TRBD2 (6 bases). Germline values: CDR1 LGHNA, CDR2 YSLEER. Between the trimmed V and J ends, which lost 4 bases and 1 base, there was a span of 10 bases. The CDR3 runs to 15 residues. The CDR3: CASSLGLLNTGELFF. In DNA form, the CDR3 reads TGCGCCAGCAGCCTGGGACTCCTGAACACCGGGGAGCTGTTTTTT.

This clone appeared a few times. The J gene is TRBJ1-5, the V gene TRBV27; D might be TRBD1 (5 bases). Germline V gene sequence: CDR1 MNHEY, CDR2 SMNVEV (reference sequence). The length of the CDR3 is 16 residues. Trimming shortened V by 3 bases and J by 3 bases, and 15 bases separated the two germline ends. CDR3 region: CASSLNPRVSNQPQHF. The CDR3 bases are TGTGCCAGCAGTTTGAATCCCAGGGTATCCAATCAGCCCCAGCATTTT.

The chain combines TRBV19 with TRBJ1-5; D is uncertain. The CDR3 extends over 16 amino acids. Trimming cost V 0 bases and J 3 bases, with 12 bases left between them. Germline V CDR1 and CDR2: LNHDA, SQIVND (reference sequence). The CDR3 DNA follows: TGTGCCAGTAGTATAGATTCCGTCAGGTTCAATCAGCCCCAGCATTTT. Protein sequence: CASSIDSVRFNQPQHF. Using reference TRBV19 and TRBJ1-5 for the parts outside the CDR3, the full variable domain is DGGITQSPKYLFRKEGQNVTLSCEQNLNHDAMYWYRQDPGQGLRLIYYSQIVNDFQKGDIAEGYSVSREKKESFPLTVTSAQKNPTAFYLCASSIDSVRFNQPQHFGDGTRLSIL.

This clone was detected only a few times. The J gene is TRBJ2-1, the V gene TRBV6-5; TRBD2 is a possible D gene (5 bases). V shed 2 bases and J shed 12 bases, with 8 bases lying between them. The CDR3 has 11 residues. In germline, CDR1 is MNHEY, CDR2 SVGAGI. CDR3 sequence: CASSYGGGQFF. As DNA, the CDR3 is TGTGCCAGCAGTTACGGTGGAGGGCAGTTCTTC.

CDR3 residues: CASTSGQGGRQPQHF. DNA for the CDR3: TGTGCCAGTACTTCAGGACAGGGGGGGCGGCAGCCCCAGCATTTT. V usage is TRBV19 and J usage is TRBJ1-5; 10 nucleotides line up with TRBD1. The CDR3 covers 15 residues. From germline, CDR1 is LNHDA and CDR2 SQIVND (reference sequence). V lost 7 bases, J lost 7 bases, and 10 bases stayed unmatched.

The chain uses TRBV5-6 and TRBJ2-3; D uncertain. The CDR3 runs to 15 residues. From germline, CDR1 is SGHDT and CDR2 YYEEEE. V gave up 2 bases and J gave up 2 bases, with 12 bases separating them. The chain's CDR3 is CASSLSLRTTDTQYF. In DNA, the CDR3 is TGTGCCAGCAGCTTATCTCTAAGAACCACAGATACGCAGTATTTT.

This clone was counted a few times. The genes are TRBV9 and TRBJ2-5; 8 nucleotides align to TRBD2. After removal of 0 bases from V and 5 bases from J, the junction contained 12 bases not matched to a gene. The CDR3 spans 17 residues. Germline CDR1 reads SGDLS; CDR2 reads YYNGEE. CDR3 loop: CASSVGVSGAGRETQYF. As DNA, the CDR3 is TGTGCCAGCAGCGTAGGGGTTAGCGGGGCGGGGCGGGAGACCCAGTACTTC.

J is TRBJ2-7 and V is TRBV19, with D possibly being TRBD1 (5 bases). V gave up 6 bases and J gave up 2 bases, with 14 bases separating them. The CDR3 length is 14 residues. Per the germline V gene, CDR1 is LNHDA and CDR2 is SQIVND (reference sequence). The DNA of the CDR3 is TGTGCCAGTAGCCAGACAGTAGACACCTACGAGCAGTACTTC. It translates to CASSQTVDTYEQYF.

This chain connects TRBV11-2 to TRBJ1-2, with 8 bases lining up with TRBD1. The CDR3 is 13 amino acids. CDR1 and CDR2 (germline): SGHAT, FQNNGV. The ends lost 5 bases at V and 8 bases at J; junction bases unmatched: 7. As DNA, the CDR3 is TGTGCCAGCAGCCCTCTGGACAGGGTGGGCTACACCTTC. This codes for CASSPLDRVGYTF.